The 21 T cell receptor beta chains below were found in one sample sequenced in a study of blood T cell repertoires in COVID-19. The protocol was immunoSEQ multiplex PCR, while the TCRdb copy is restricted to in-frame clones and leaves out a portion. The table lists 300,000 to 400,000 clones, roughly nine tenths of them singletons. The sample was peripheral blood. The receptors derive from a woman aged 25 to 45 with COVID-19, enrolled during active disease.

The CDR3 bases are TGTGCCAGCAGCTTGGTTCGTGAGGGTAGACGCACCGGGGAGCTGTTTTTT. Its translation: CASSLVREGRRTGELFF. J is TRBJ2-2 and V is TRBV5-5, with D possibly being TRBD2 (5 bases). Germline CDR1 reads SGHKS; CDR2 reads YYEKEE (reference sequence). V lost 0 bases to trimming and J lost 4 bases, with 16 bases between them. This CDR3 has 17 amino acids.

This chain uses TRBV5-8 with TRBJ2-1, with TRBD1 identical over 8 bases. In germline, CDR1 is SGHTS, CDR2 YDEGEE. The length of the CDR3 is 13 residues. J lost 14 bases, V lost 2 bases, and 9 bases had no gene match. In nucleotides, the CDR3 is TGTGCCAGCAGCTTTTCAGGGGGCCCGGAGGAGTTCTTC. Its protein product is CASSFSGGPEEFF. Full variable domain (missing parts from reference TRBV5-8 and TRBJ2-1): EAGVTQSPTHLIKTRGQQATLRCSPISGHTSVYWYQQALGLGLQFLLWYDEGEERNRGNFPPRFSGRQFPNYSSELNVNALELEDSALYLCASSFSGGPEEFFGPGTRLTVL.

This clone was found a few times. J is TRBJ2-1 and V is TRBV7-8; 16 bases are a match to TRBD2. Germline V gene lookup returns CDR1 SGHVS and CDR2 FQNEAQ. The J segment lost 6 bases and the V segment lost 3 bases, leaving 8 bases of the junction unmatched. The CDR3 loop spans 18 amino acids. The CDR3 DNA reads TGTGCCAGCAGCTTGGGGACTAGCGGGAGGGCCCGAGGCAATGAGCAGTTCTTC. Residues: CASSLGTSGRARGNEQFF. The whole variable domain, filled in from reference TRBV7-8 and TRBJ2-1, reads GAGVSQSPRYKVAKRGQDVALRCDPISGHVSLFWYQQALGQGPEFLTYFQNEAQLDKSGLPSDRFFAERPEGSVSTLKIQRTQQEDSAVYLCASSLGTSGRARGNEQFFGPGTRLTVL.

The V gene is TRBV7-9, the J gene TRBJ2-1, with 10 bases matching TRBD2. J gave up 1 base and V 5 bases, and 8 bases lay outside the gene matches. From germline, CDR1 is SEHNR and CDR2 FQNEAQ (reference sequence). This CDR3 is 17 amino acids long. The CDR3 loop is CASSGGTSVRSYNEQFF. The CDR3 DNA sequence: TGTGCCAGCAGCGGCGGGACTAGCGTACGGTCCTACAATGAGCAGTTCTTC.

DNA of the CDR3: TGTGCCAGCAGCCAAGTTCAGTGGGTTAGGGGACAGGCCTACGAGCAGTACTTC. Amino acid sequence: CASSQVQWVRGQAYEQYF. This chain uses TRBV14 with TRBJ2-7, with 8 positions matching TRBD1. CDR3 length equals 18 residues. CDR1 is SGHDN, CDR2 FVKESK, per germline. The ends lost 1 base at V and 2 bases at J; junction bases unmatched: 13.

The chain is built from TRBV7-8 and TRBJ2-6, with D tentatively TRBD2 (5 bases). Trimming stripped 2 bases from V and 4 bases from J, with 9 bases between. CDR3 length: 15 amino acids. Germline values: CDR1 SGHVS, CDR2 FQNEAQ. The CDR3 loop is CASSLRGRGANVLTF. CDR3 sequence (DNA): TGTGCCAGCAGCTTAAGAGGGCGCGGGGCCAACGTCCTGACTTTC.

On this clone itself: Additional DNA sequences in this sample encode the identical CDR3. In nucleotides, the CDR3 is TGTGCCAGCAGCTTAGTAGCGGGGGGCACAGATACGCAGTATTTT. Translated: CASSLVAGGTDTQYF. This chain uses TRBV7-2 with TRBJ2-3; 9 nucleotides line up with TRBD2. CDR3 length: 15 residues. V lost 1 base and J lost 1; bases outside the gene matches: 0. The germline CDR1 and CDR2 sequences are SGHTA and FQGNSA.

The chain recombines TRBV2 with TRBJ2-3; D perhaps matches TRBD2 (5 bases). V was trimmed by 3 bases and J by 1 base, leaving 11 bases between them. CDR3 length: 15 residues. Looked up from germline, CDR1 is SNHLY and CDR2 is FYNNEI. The CDR3 here is CASSDGVFRTDTQYF. The CDR3 DNA follows: TGTGCCAGCAGTGACGGGGTTTTTCGCACAGATACGCAGTATTTT. Together with reference TRBV2 and TRBJ2-3, the CDR3 gives the full variable domain: EPEVTQTPSHQVTQMGQEVILRCVPISNHLYFYWYRQILGQKVEFLVSFYNNEISEKSEIFDDQFSVERPDGSNFTLKIRSTKLEDSAMYFCASSDGVFRTDTQYFGPGTRLTVL.

The chain is built from TRBV19 and TRBJ2-2; D call uncertain. V was shortened by 4 bases and J by 4 bases, with 10 bases between the two germline ends. CDR1 LNHDA and CDR2 SQIVND come from the germline V gene (reference sequence). CDR3 length: 14 amino acids. CDR3 region: CASSTQDSTGELFF. In DNA form, the CDR3 reads TGTGCCAGTAGTACTCAGGATTCCACCGGGGAGCTGTTTTTT.

This clone was seen a few times. V is TRBV6-4 and J is TRBJ1-2; 7 bases are shared with TRBD1. V gave up 8 bases and J gave up 4 bases; unmatched junction bases: 7. The CDR3 contains 13 residues. CDR1 MRHNA and CDR2 SNTAGT come from the germline V gene. The DNA of the CDR3 is TGTGCCAGCCGGCCCGAGGGGGCCTATGGCTACACCTTC. Its translation: CASRPEGAYGYTF.

The chain joins TRBV6-5 to TRBJ1-6; TRBD1 matches at 9 bases. The CDR3 totals 15 residues. Germline V gene sequence: CDR1 MNHEY, CDR2 SVGAGI. Trimming at V came to 2 bases and at J to 7 bases, leaving 3 bases not matched to a gene. DNA for the CDR3: TGTGCCAGCAGTTACGGGACAGGGTCGAATTCACCCCTCCACTTT. Amino acid sequence: CASSYGTGSNSPLHF.

CDR3 sequence reads: CASSQAAASSYEQYF. CDR3 in DNA: TGCGCCAGCAGCCAAGCGGCGGCGAGCTCCTACGAGCAGTACTTC. The rearrangement uses TRBV4-1 and TRBJ2-7; D call uncertain. The CDR3 runs to 15 residues. V was trimmed by 1 base and J by 0 bases, leaving 10 bases between them. CDR1 is MGHRA and CDR2 is YSYEKL in the germline V gene.

The chain links TRBV7-2 to TRBJ2-3; 11 positions agree with TRBD2. CDR3 length: 18 amino acids. Germline CDR1 SGHTA, CDR2 FQGNSA. V lost 6 bases and J lost 0; bases outside the gene matches: 11. The CDR3 DNA follows: TGTGCCAGCAGTTACCTACTAGCGGGGGTCAGTAGCACAGATACGCAGTATTTT. As protein: CASSYLLAGVSSTDTQYF. Variable domain in full (rest from reference TRBV7-2 and TRBJ2-3): GAGVSQSPSNKVTEKGKDVELRCDPISGHTALYWYRQSLGQGLEFLIYFQGNSAPDKSGLPSDRFSAERTGGSVSTLTIQRTQQEDSAVYLCASSYLLAGVSSTDTQYFGPGTRLTVL.

This chain connects TRBV28 to TRBJ2-7; tentative D call: TRBD2 (6 bases). The length of the CDR3 is 13 residues. Germline values: CDR1 MDHEN, CDR2 SYDVKM. V was clipped by 8 bases and J by 0 bases, with 11 bases between them. CDR3 in amino acids: CASGSGFSYEQYF. DNA of the CDR3: TGTGCCAGCGGTAGCGGATTCTCCTACGAGCAGTACTTC. Combining the CDR3 with reference TRBV28 and TRBJ2-7 gives the whole variable domain DVKVTQSSRYLVKRTGEKVFLECVQDMDHENMFWYRQDPGLGLRLIYFSYDVKMKEKGDIPEGYSVSREKKERFSLILESASTNQTSMYLCASGSGFSYEQYFGPGTRLTVT.

The rearrangement joins TRBV12-3 or TRBV12-4 to TRBJ1-6; the D gene is possibly TRBD1 (6 bases). V lost 3 bases, J lost 14 bases, and 14 bases lay in between. The CDR3 sequence is 13 residues long. The CDR3 sequence: CASSFWGGQTLHF. The CDR3 nucleotides are TGTGCCAGCAGTTTTTGGGGGGGCCAGACCCTCCACTTT.

CDR3 nucleotides: TGTGCCAGCGGAGGGGGACAGGGGGCAATCTATGGCTACACCTTC. Residues: CASGGGQGAIYGYTF. This rearrangement joins TRBV18 to TRBJ1-2, with TRBD1 matching 12 bases. Germline CDR1 KGHSH, CDR2 LQKENI. J gave up 4 bases and V 8 bases, and 8 bases lay outside the gene matches. The CDR3 loop spans 15 amino acids.

The genes are TRBV7-2 and TRBJ2-3; TRBD1 agrees at 7 bases. Losses at the gene ends were 5 bases for V and 2 bases for J; bases not matched to a gene: 10. The germline CDR1 and CDR2 sequences are SGHTA and FQGNSA. The CDR3 sequence is 16 residues long. CDR3: CASSRDSGLDTDTQYF. The DNA of the CDR3 is TGTGCCAGCAGCCGGGACAGTGGGCTTGACACAGATACGCAGTATTTT.

This chain uses TRBV2 with TRBJ2-5, with 11 bases lining up with TRBD2. The CDR3 is 16 residues long. CDR1 is SNHLY and CDR2 is FYNNEI in the germline V gene. V gave up 4 bases and J gave up 6 bases; unmatched junction bases: 10. CDR3: CASSGSGGAGVKTQYF. CDR3 nucleotides: TGTGCCAGCAGTGGTAGCGGGGGGGCCGGGGTAAAGACCCAGTACTTC.

CDR3 residues: CASSFRGSNQPQHF. CDR3 DNA: TGTGCCAGCAGTTTCAGGGGGAGCAATCAGCCCCAGCATTTT. The V call is TRBV27, the J call TRBJ1-5, with 7 nucleotides matching TRBD1. CDR1 is MNHEY, CDR2 SMNVEV, per germline (reference sequence). V gave up 3 bases and J gave up 1 base; unmatched junction bases: 0. This CDR3 region has 14 residues.

The CDR3 DNA reads TGTGCCAGCAGCGGGGGACAGGGGGCAGAGAAACTGTTTTTT. It translates to CASSGGQGAEKLFF. V and J are TRBV5-6 and TRBJ1-4, with 12 nucleotides matching TRBD1. This CDR3 has 14 amino acids. Germline trimming cut 4 bases from V and 11 bases from J; bases unmatched to any gene: 6. The germline V gene encodes CDR1 SGHDT and CDR2 YYEEEE.

J is TRBJ2-1 and V is TRBV6-5; 7 bases align to TRBD1. This CDR3 region has 15 residues. Germline V gives CDR1 MNHEY, CDR2 SVGAGI. After removal of 5 bases from V and 6 bases from J, the junction contained 10 bases not matched to a gene. Written as DNA, the CDR3 is TGTGCCAGCAGTCCCGCGTGGCGACAGGGCAATGAGCAGTTCTTC. Amino acid sequence: CASSPAWRQGNEQFF.